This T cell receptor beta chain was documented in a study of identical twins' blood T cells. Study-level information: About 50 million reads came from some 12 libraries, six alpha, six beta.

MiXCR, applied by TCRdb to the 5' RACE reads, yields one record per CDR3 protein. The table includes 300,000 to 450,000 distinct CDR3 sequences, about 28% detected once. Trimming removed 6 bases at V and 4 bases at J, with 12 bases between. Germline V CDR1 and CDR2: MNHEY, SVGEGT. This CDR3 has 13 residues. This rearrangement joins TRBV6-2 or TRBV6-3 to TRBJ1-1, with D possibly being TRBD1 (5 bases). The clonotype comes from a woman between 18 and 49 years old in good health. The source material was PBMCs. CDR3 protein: CASRRGWGTEAFF. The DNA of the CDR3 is TGTGCCAGCAGGCGGGGCTGGGGCACTGAAGCTTTCTTT.